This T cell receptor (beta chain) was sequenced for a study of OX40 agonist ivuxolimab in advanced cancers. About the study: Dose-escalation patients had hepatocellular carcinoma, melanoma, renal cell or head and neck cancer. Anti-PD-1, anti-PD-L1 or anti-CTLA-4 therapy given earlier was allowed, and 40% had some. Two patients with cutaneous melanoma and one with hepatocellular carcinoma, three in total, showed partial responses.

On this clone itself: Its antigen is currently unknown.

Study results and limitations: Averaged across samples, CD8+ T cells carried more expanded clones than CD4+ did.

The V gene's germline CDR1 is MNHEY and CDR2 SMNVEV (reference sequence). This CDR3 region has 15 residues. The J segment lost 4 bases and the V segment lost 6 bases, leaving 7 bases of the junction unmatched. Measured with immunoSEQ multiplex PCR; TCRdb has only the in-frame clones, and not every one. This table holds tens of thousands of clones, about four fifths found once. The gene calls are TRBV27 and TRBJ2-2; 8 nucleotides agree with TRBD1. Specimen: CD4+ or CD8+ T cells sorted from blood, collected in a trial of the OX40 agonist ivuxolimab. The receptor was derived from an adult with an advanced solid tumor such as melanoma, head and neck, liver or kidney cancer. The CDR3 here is CASRETGVLTGELFF. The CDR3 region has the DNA TGTGCCAGCAGAGAGACAGGGGTGCTCACCGGGGAGCTGTTTTTT.